This T cell receptor (beta chain) was captured in a study of human T cells and chemical hapten exposure (dated by TCRdb to about 2021). For the study in its entirety: For sensitization, 2% DPC in acetone was applied to a 2 cm by 2 cm area of upper inner arm skin. Throughout the approximately 25-week study period, patients were also given weekly therapeutic DPC doses on the scalp. Patch testing on the upper back used Finn chambers containing 0.01% DPC, with scoring done after 6 days according to International Contact Dermatitis Research Group standards. The mostly female patient cohort included alopecia areata with under or over 50% scalp involvement, alopecia totalis and alopecia universalis. Libraries were pooled for sequencing, and variation in per-sample TCR yields was attributed mainly to small differences in library volumes within the pool. The study tracked peripheral blood TCR repertoire changes in vivo during primary and secondary sensitization to the hapten diphenylcyclopropenone (DPC) in alopecia patients. Blood samples were taken from patients before sensitization (week 0) and then at 2, 6 and about 24 weeks after DPC sensitization. Around 29 alopecia patients provided blood for TCR sequencing at one to four time points (pre-sensitization, 2, 6 and 24 weeks).

Trimming removed 1 base from V and 2 bases from J, leaving 8 bases between the germline ends. The germline V gene specifies SGHTA as CDR1 and FQGNSA as CDR2. The CDR3, from cysteine to phenylalanine, totals 15 residues. The sequence is cut down to CDR3 DNA, 45 bases in frame from base 1. Receptors were amplified or captured by RACE. The reads were generated on a NextSeq 500. During library preparation, unique molecular identifiers were attached to individual cDNA molecules so that TCRs could be counted quantitatively and reproducibly. Each blood RNA sample was used to sequence both TCR alpha and TCR beta chains. Under the source paper's analysis protocol: Samples had a median of roughly 99,000 TCRs, with a range from roughly 20,000 to 690,600. V, J and CDR3 annotation of the TCR reads was performed with the Decombinator software suite. For PS versus PT1 abundance plots, all samples were subsampled to the same number of TCRs (28,000). TCRs were defined as expanded if absent before sensitization and observed at least eight times at the 2-week time point. TCRdb reprocessing: public reads trimmed at Q25 with fastp, clones called with MiXCR, in-frame beta chains kept. Merged by CDR3 protein, the rows form single entries marked with the most common genes and DNA. The V and J calls here are based on TCRdb, not the publication. The sample data list over 100,000 distinct CDR3 sequences, and roughly 10% of these were observed just once. The ten largest account for 3.1% of the sample.

Broad study findings and their caveats: Expanded TCRs formed significantly more large CDR3 similarity clusters than pre-sensitization or healthy control sets, consistent with antigen-driven responses. After repeated subsampling, changes were observed in the strength of the expansion versus patch-test correlation and in the threshold at which the correlation became significant. Alopecia, a presumed autoimmune disease, was present in all patients, so the immune response of the patients might differ from that of healthy individuals. Patch test score was positively correlated with the number of PT1 expanded TCRs, with significance at thresholds 8, 16 and 32 but not at 4. The number of TCRs above 1 in 1000 frequency did not change with DPC sensitization; there was no evidence of global repertoire structure alterations.

This clonotype was observed many times. The specificity of this receptor is unknown. No base quality information exists; no much larger clone differs at one position. The time point label of this sample denotes: patch test 2, 6 weeks after DPC sensitization. The sample's treatment or condition, from its label and the paper: therapeutic diphenylcyclopropenone sensitization with weekly scalp DPC. At each patch-test visit, blood was drawn before the patch test was applied. To be eligible, patients had to be aged 18 to 70, diagnosed with alopecia and judged suitable for DPC therapy, while pregnant patients were excluded. Total RNA was extracted from unfractionated whole blood that had been collected in Tempus Blood RNA tubes.

This receptor was identified in a woman between 40 and 55 years old with alopecia areata. Some clones in this sample may be carry-over from other donors' samples. The material was whole blood, obtained in connection with sensitization to the hapten diphenylcyclopropenone (DPC). In this chain, TRBV7-2 is recombined with TRBJ1-4, and perhaps TRBD1 as D gene, on 5 matching bases. CDR3 region: CASSLGGRTNEKLFF. The sequence in DNA is TGTGCCAGCAGCTTAGGGGGACGGACTAATGAAAAACTGTTTTTT.